This TCR beta chain was identified during a study of blood T cells in healthy people across ages. Study-level results: Unsorted PBMC input precluded a conclusive naive versus antigen-experienced comparison. With age, beta diversity per million T cells declined roughly linearly, significantly by over 35.

The authors drew around 9.3 milliliters of peripheral blood from each donor. This clonotype appeared a few times. The antigen remains undetermined. Together with a sample-barcoded 5' primer, a J-beta primer mix was included in a second PCR lasting roughly 6 to 12 cycles. TCRdb re-called the 5' RACE reads with MiXCR, one entry per CDR3 protein. The data contain 650,000 to 1,000,000 distinct CDR3 sequences, more than 35% of them singletons. The CDR3 contains 12 residues. The V end lost 0 bases, the J end lost 5 bases, and 3 bases lay between the germline ends. Germline V gene sequence: CDR1 SGDLS, CDR2 YYNGEE.

The chain carries TRBV9 and TRBJ2-1, with D unclear. The specimen sequenced was blood. The clonotype originates from an elderly man in good health. The CDR3 region has the DNA TGTGCCAGCAGCGTAGACCACAATGAGCAGTTCTTC. Its protein product is CASSVDHNEQFF. Complete variable domain (other parts from reference TRBV9 and TRBJ2-1): DSGVTQTPKHLITATGQRVTLRCSPRSGDLSVYWYQQSLDQGLQFLIQYYNGEERAKGNILERFSAQQFPDLHSELNLSSLELGDSALYFCASSVDHNEQFFGPGTRLTVL.